This entry features one T cell receptor beta chain sequence. This record comes from a study of T cell changes during pregnancy in multiple sclerosis. Sequencing used immunoSEQ multiplex PCR; TCRdb keeps in-frame clones, though not all of them. Among about 68,000 clones listed, 90% to 95% were seen once. V was trimmed by 3 bases and J by 1 base, leaving 9 bases between them. CDR3 length: 14 amino acids. CDR1 and CDR2 (germline): SGHTA, FQGNSA. The receptor's source is a female donor in good health, enrolled as a control in a pregnancy study. V usage is TRBV7-2 and J usage is TRBJ2-5; D is possibly TRBD2 (6 bases). The source was peripheral blood, collected in the second trimester of pregnancy. CDR3 sequence: CASSLEGPQETQYF. Here the CDR3 DNA reads TGTGCCAGCAGCTTGGAGGGCCCCCAAGAGACCCAGTACTTC.